What follows are 21 T cell receptor beta chains derived from one specimen sequenced in a study of blood T cell repertoires in COVID-19. Profiled with immunoSEQ multiplex PCR; TCRdb holds only in-frame clones, not every one. Of some 150,000 clones in the sample, just under 80% were seen once. Sequencing used peripheral blood. The source is an elderly woman with acute or convalescent COVID-19.

The chain couples TRBV6-6 to TRBJ1-2, with D possibly matching TRBD1 (5 bases). Trimming removed 7 bases from V and 7 bases from J, with 22 bases in between. The CDR3 extends over 15 amino acids. Germline values: CDR1 MNHNY, CDR2 SVGAGI (reference sequence). DNA of the CDR3: TGTGCCAGCACCCCGGGGGTAAGGGAGAGGGGTGGCTACACCTTC. Amino acid sequence: CASTPGVRERGGYTF.

This sequence joins TRBV11-2 and TRBJ2-7, with TRBD2 matching over 10 bases. The CDR3 contains 16 residues. Germline CDR1 is SGHAT and CDR2 is FQNNGV. The V segment lost 5 bases and the J segment 0 bases; nucleotides outside the gene matches: 7. CDR3 amino acids: CASSKLAGTSSYEQYF. DNA of the CDR3: TGTGCCAGCAGCAAACTAGCGGGGACTAGCTCCTACGAGCAGTACTTC.

This chain joins TRBV6-6 and TRBJ2-7; possibly TRBD2 for D (6 bases). V gave up 5 bases and J gave up 2 bases, with 16 bases separating them. The CDR3 covers 15 residues. Germline-derived CDR1 and CDR2 are MNHNY and SVGAGI (reference sequence). The CDR3 coding sequence is TGTGCCAGCAGTGCCCGGGACGGGGGAACCTACGAGCAGTACTTC. Translation gives CASSARDGGTYEQYF.

The J gene is TRBJ2-2, the V gene TRBV3-1 (or the pseudogene TRBV3-2), with 14 bases matching TRBD2. There are 18 residues in the CDR3. The germline gives CDR1 LGHDT, CDR2 YNNKEL (reference sequence). Trimming at V came to 0 bases and at J to 5 bases, leaving 5 bases not matched to a gene. CDR3 nucleotide sequence: TGTGCCAGCAGCCAAGAGTCCCGACTAGCGGGGGGGACCGGGGAGCTGTTTTTT. Translated: CASSQESRLAGGTGELFF.

The gene calls are TRBV19 and TRBJ2-3; 10 positions match TRBD1. V dropped 4 bases and J dropped 2; count of bases not matched to a gene: 6. The CDR3 consists of 16 residues. The germline CDR1 and CDR2 sequences are LNHDA and SQIVND (reference sequence). The CDR3 coding sequence is TGTGCCAGTAGTAGATACGGGACAGGGGTCACAGATACGCAGTATTTT. Its protein is CASSRYGTGVTDTQYF.

This chain connects TRBV6-1 to TRBJ1-1; D possibly corresponds to TRBD1 (6 bases). Between the trimmed V and J ends, which lost 3 bases and 0 bases, there was a span of 11 bases. The CDR3 has 15 residues. Germline loops: CDR1 MNHNS, CDR2 SASEGT. Written as DNA, the CDR3 is TGTGCCAGCAGTGACCCTCAGGGGTTGAACACTGAAGCTTTCTTT. Its translation is CASSDPQGLNTEAFF.

V usage is TRBV4-2 and J usage is TRBJ2-3, with 9 bases lining up with TRBD2. Germline-derived CDR1 and CDR2 are LGHNA and YNFKEQ. This CDR3 region has 18 residues. Trimming cost V 0 bases and J 2 bases; bases outside gene matches: 9. CDR3 sequence: CASSQEKAGGLSTDTQYF. The DNA of the CDR3 is TGTGCCAGCAGCCAAGAGAAAGCGGGGGGACTCTCCACAGATACGCAGTATTTT.

The V and J genes are TRBV7-2 and TRBJ1-2; TRBD1 might be the D (6 bases). Germline V gene data show CDR1 as SGHTA and CDR2 as FQGNSA. The CDR3 is 15 amino acids. V was clipped by 1 base and J by 4 bases, with 13 bases between them. The CDR3 spells CASSLGDTRGYGYTF. CDR3 nucleotides: TGTGCCAGCAGCTTAGGGGACACCCGAGGCTATGGCTACACCTTC.

The V and J genes are TRBV2 and TRBJ2-7; D unresolved. Germline CDR1 and CDR2: SNHLY and FYNNEI. CDR3 length: 12 residues. The V end lost 3 bases, the J end lost 6 bases, and 9 bases lay between the germline ends. CDR3 loop: CASSDLALEQYF. CDR3 in DNA: TGTGCCAGCAGTGACTTGGCCCTCGAGCAGTACTTC.

The chain couples TRBV18 to TRBJ2-1; TRBD2 matches 13 bases. CDR3 size: 15 residues. Unmatched junction bases numbered 6, after V lost 3 bases and J lost 10 bases. Germline V CDR1 and CDR2: KGHSH, LQKENI. This CDR3 reads CASSPGTSGDPEQFF. As DNA, the CDR3 is TGTGCCAGCTCACCTGGGACTAGCGGGGACCCCGAGCAGTTCTTC.

The chain carries TRBV29-1 and TRBJ1-2; unclear D gene. Trimming took off 6 bases at V and 8 bases at J, with 25 bases between the two ends. Germline lookup yields CDR1 SQVTM and CDR2 ANQGSEA. The CDR3 totals 15 residues. This CDR3 is CSVVSPEKSPRGYTF. The CDR3 DNA is TGCAGCGTCGTGTCACCCGAGAAATCCCCGCGGGGCTACACCTTC.

In regard to this clone: The sample contains more than one DNA sequence encoding this CDR3. V usage is TRBV6-5 and J usage is TRBJ2-1; 9 bases line up with TRBD2. The V gene end was trimmed by 5 bases and the J gene end by 3 bases; junction bases not matched to a gene: 5. CDR1 MNHEY and CDR2 SVGAGI come from the germline V gene. The CDR3 covers 15 residues. This CDR3 is CASSRSGRGYNEQFF. The DNA of the CDR3 is TGTGCCAGCAGTCGTAGCGGGAGAGGCTACAATGAGCAGTTCTTC.

The chain joins TRBV27 to TRBJ1-5; perhaps TRBD1 as D (6 bases). The CDR3 length is 14 residues. V dropped 2 bases and J dropped 6 bases, with 11 bases sitting between them. Germline CDR1 MNHEY, CDR2 SMNVEV (reference sequence). CDR3 nucleotide sequence: TGTGCCAGCAGTTTAATGGGGGCAGGTCAGCCCCAGCATTTT. Protein product: CASSLMGAGQPQHF.

The V call is TRBV18, the J call TRBJ1-3, with 10 bases identical to TRBD1. The CDR3 is made up of 15 amino acids. J gave up 2 bases and V 5 bases, and 3 bases lay outside the gene matches. Germline V gene data show CDR1 as KGHSH and CDR2 as LQKENI. The CDR3 DNA sequence: TGTGCCAGCTCAACTGGGACAGGGGCTGGAAACACCATATATTTT. This gives the protein CASSTGTGAGNTIYF.

The CDR3 reads CASVPRGGLNEKLFF. Here the CDR3 DNA reads TGTGCCAGCGTTCCACGGGGGGGTCTGAATGAAAAACTGTTTTTT. V is TRBV28 and J is TRBJ1-4, with D perhaps matching TRBD1 (5 bases). The CDR3 loop spans 15 amino acids. Germline values: CDR1 MDHEN, CDR2 SYDVKM. The V end was cut by 8 bases, the J end by 5 bases, with 18 bases between. The whole variable domain, remainder taken from reference TRBV28 and TRBJ1-4, is DVKVTQSSRYLVKRTGEKVFLECVQDMDHENMFWYRQDPGLGLRLIYFSYDVKMKEKGDIPEGYSVSREKKERFSLILESASTNQTSMYLCASVPRGGLNEKLFFGSGTQLSVL.

This clone came up a few times. The J gene is TRBJ2-1, the V gene TRBV20-1; D is unclear. This CDR3 comprises 11 residues. Trimming left V 6 bases short and J 10 bases short, with 13 bases between. Germline CDR1 and CDR2: DFQATT and SNEGSKA (reference sequence). CDR3 coding DNA: TGCAGTGCGCCTCTCGGTCTAGAGCAGTTCTTC. This sequence encodes CSAPLGLEQFF.

This rearrangement joins TRBV3-1 (or the pseudogene TRBV3-2) to TRBJ2-1; 15 bases line up with TRBD2. CDR3 length equals 16 residues. CDR1 LGHDT and CDR2 YNNKEL come from the germline V gene (reference sequence). Losses at the gene ends were 4 bases for V and 6 bases for J; bases not matched to a gene: 4. The CDR3 sequence: CASSLGLAGGTNEQFF. The CDR3 region has the DNA TGTGCCAGCAGCCTTGGACTAGCGGGAGGGACCAATGAGCAGTTCTTC.

The chain employs TRBV19 and TRBJ2-7; TRBD2 is a possible D gene (6 bases). V was trimmed by 3 bases and J by 3 bases, leaving 12 bases between them. Germline assignment: CDR1 LNHDA and CDR2 SQIVND (reference sequence). The CDR3 runs 14 residues. CDR3 in amino acids: CASSIGASDYEQYF. In nucleotides, the CDR3 is TGTGCCAGTAGTATTGGGGCTAGCGACTACGAGCAGTACTTC.

V gene TRBV10-1 combines with J gene TRBJ2-4, with TRBD1 identical over 8 bases. The CDR3 is 13 amino acids. J was trimmed by 8 bases and V by 5 bases; bases with no gene match: 5. From germline, CDR1 is WNHNN and CDR2 SYGVQD (reference sequence). Written as DNA, the CDR3 is TGCGCCAGCAGTAATGGACAGGGAGACATTCAGTACTTC. Residues: CASSNGQGDIQYF.

The V and J genes are TRBV7-6 and TRBJ1-1; TRBD1 is a possible D gene (6 bases). Germline V lookup: CDR1 SGHVS, CDR2 FNYEAQ. The CDR3 extends over 14 amino acids. V lost 5 bases to trimming and J lost 1 base, with 11 bases between them. The CDR3 DNA reads as TGTGCCAGCAGCCCGCGGACAGCGAACACTGAAGCTTTCTTT. Its translation: CASSPRTANTEAFF.

This CDR3 is CASSPRSSSYNEQFF. CDR3 nucleotides: TGTGCCAGCAGCCCACGAAGCTCTTCCTACAATGAGCAGTTCTTC. The chain recombines TRBV7-6 with TRBJ2-1; D not certain. The CDR3 extends over 15 amino acids. V was trimmed by 5 bases and J by 1 base, leaving 12 bases between them. Looked up from germline, CDR1 is SGHVS and CDR2 is FNYEAQ.